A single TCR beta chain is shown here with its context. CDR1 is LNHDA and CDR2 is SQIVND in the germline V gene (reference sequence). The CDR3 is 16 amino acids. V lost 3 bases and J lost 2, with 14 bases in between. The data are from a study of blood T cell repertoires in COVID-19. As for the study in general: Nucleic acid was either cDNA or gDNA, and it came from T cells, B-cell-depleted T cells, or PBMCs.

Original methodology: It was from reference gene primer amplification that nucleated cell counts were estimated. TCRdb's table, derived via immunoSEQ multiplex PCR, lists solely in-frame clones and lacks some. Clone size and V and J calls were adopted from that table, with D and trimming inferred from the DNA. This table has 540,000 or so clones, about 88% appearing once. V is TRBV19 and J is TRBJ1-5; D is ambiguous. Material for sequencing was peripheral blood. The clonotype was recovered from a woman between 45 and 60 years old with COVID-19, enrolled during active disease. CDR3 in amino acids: CASSIHPLRGNQPQHF. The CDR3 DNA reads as TGTGCCAGTAGTATCCACCCCCTGAGGGGCAATCAGCCCCAGCATTTT.